Listed below are T cell receptor beta chains from one sample, sequenced in a study of technical replicates of blood from several donors. The assay was immunoSEQ multiplex PCR, and TCRdb's table has in-frame clones only and misses some. The sample lists approximately 79,000 clones, 95% to 97% occurring once. Sequences were obtained from T cells isolated from PBMCs. Receptors originate from a human donor in good health. The CDR3 runs from the conserved cysteine through the conserved F or W. D genes are given only for firm matches. Not every row has a clone size; where given, it reads once, few, many or a size class.

CASSVGGSGAYQETQYF	TGTGCCAGCAGCGTAGGGGGTAGCGGGGCGTACCAAGAGACCCAGTACTTC	-	TRBV9	TRBD2	TRBJ2-5
CASSLVGTPVREQYF	TGCGCCAGCAGCTTGGTGGGGACACCGGTTAGGGAGCAGTACTTC	-	TRBV5-1	-	TRBJ2-7
CASSLARGLNYGYTF	TGTGCCAGCAGCTTAGCGCGGGGGCTTAACTATGGCTACACCTTC	-	TRBV7-8	-	TRBJ1-2
CATSNYRGWTNGYTF	TGTGCCACCAGCAACTACAGGGGATGGACTAATGGCTACACCTTC	-	TRBV15	TRBD1	TRBJ1-2
CASLTGGRMNTEAFF	TGTGCCAGCCTTACCGGGGGGCGGATGAACACTGAAGCTTTCTTT	-	TRBV6-5	-	TRBJ1-1
CASRLTGGGNQPQHF	TGTGCCAGCAGATTGACAGGTGGTGGCAATCAGCCCCAGCATTTT	-	TRBV6-5	-	TRBJ1-5
CASSRTSVYNEQFF	TGCGCCAGCAGCCGGACTAGCGTCTACAATGAGCAGTTCTTC	-	TRBV5-1	TRBD2	TRBJ2-1
CASSFLDGLTGELFF	TGTGCCAGCAGCTTCCTGGACGGACTCACCGGGGAGCTGTTTTTT	-	TRBV7-9	-	TRBJ2-2
CASSSLWTPTPYEQYF	TGTGCCAGCAGTTCGCTCTGGACACCGACCCCCTACGAGCAGTACTTC	-	TRBV27	-	TRBJ2-7
CASSVDRGQGDTEAFF	TGTGCCAGCAGTGTAGATAGAGGACAGGGGGACACTGAAGCTTTCTTT	-	TRBV2	TRBD1	TRBJ1-1
CASSLDGRGSSF	TGTGCCAGCAGCTTAGATGGGAGGGGGTCTTCTTTT	-	TRBV7-9	-	TRBJ2-2
CASSHRPGLAEHTGELFF	TGCGCCAGCAGCCACCGACCGGGACTAGCGGAACACACCGGGGAGCTGTTTTTT	-	TRBV4-1	TRBD2	TRBJ2-2
CASSEVGGAGELFF	TGTGCCAGCAGTGAAGTGGGGGGAGCCGGGGAGCTGTTTTTT	-	TRBV2	-	TRBJ2-2
CASSPLEGGGETQYF	TGTGCCAGCAGCCCCCTAGAAGGGGGGGGAGAGACCCAGTACTTC	-	TRBV7-9	-	TRBJ2-5
CASSPQGVRGTYEQYF	TGTGCCAGCAGCCCCCAAGGGGTGCGGGGGACCTACGAGCAGTACTTC	-	TRBV11-2	TRBD2	TRBJ2-7
CASSIRPDSHGYTF	TGTGCCAGTAGTATCCGTCCCGACAGCCATGGCTACACCTTC	-	TRBV19	-	TRBJ1-2
CASSTNRFRLSGANVLTF	TGTGCCAGCAGTACGAATCGGTTTCGTCTCTCTGGGGCCAACGTCCTGACTTTC	-	TRBV7-6	-	TRBJ2-6
CASVRSAGGATDTQYF	TGTGCCAGCGTGAGGTCGGCGGGAGGGGCGACAGATACGCAGTATTTT	-	TRBV2	TRBD2	TRBJ2-3
CASSRAGTYYEQYF	TGCGCCAGCAGCAGGGCCGGGACTTACTACGAGCAGTACTTC	-	TRBV5-1	-	TRBJ2-7
CAILRGGGETQYF	TGTGCCATCCTCCGGGGGGGAGGGGAGACCCAGTACTTC	-	TRBV6-1	TRBD2	TRBJ2-5
CASSHLIAGSSYEQYF	TGTGCCAGCAGTCACCTAATAGCGGGAAGCTCCTACGAGCAGTACTTC	-	TRBV2	TRBD2	TRBJ2-7
CASSLKGAVDTEAFF	TGTGCCAGCAGCTTGAAGGGGGCAGTGGACACTGAAGCTTTCTTT	-	TRBV5-4	TRBD1	TRBJ1-1
CSVEGRLNTEAFF	TGCAGCGTTGAAGGCAGGCTAAACACTGAAGCTTTCTTT	-	TRBV29-1	-	TRBJ1-1
CASSQGQGGNQPQHF	TGCGCCAGCAGCCAGGGACAGGGTGGCAATCAGCCCCAGCATTTT	-	TRBV4-1	TRBD1	TRBJ1-5
CASSPSMGTGYISGANVLTF	TGTGCCAGCAGCCCCTCAATGGGGACAGGGTATATCTCTGGGGCCAACGTCCTGACTTTC	-	TRBV9	TRBD1	TRBJ2-6
CASSPGTGFNYGYTF	TGTGCCAGCAGCCCCGGGACAGGGTTTAACTATGGCTACACCTTC	-	TRBV28	TRBD1	TRBJ1-2
CASSLVFSGKSPLHF	TGTGCCAGCAGCTTAGTGTTCTCAGGGAAGTCACCCCTCCACTTT	-	TRBV11-3	-	TRBJ1-6
CASSSTGYPNQPQHF	TGTGCCAGCAGCTCTACAGGGTACCCAAATCAGCCCCAGCATTTT	-	TRBV7-9	-	TRBJ1-5
CASSQNLDRNEKLFF	TGCGCCAGCAGCCAAAATCTTGATCGGAATGAAAAACTGTTTTTT	once	TRBV4-1	-	TRBJ1-4
CASINGGAGWTEAFF	TGTGCCAGCATCAATGGGGGGGCAGGCTGGACTGAAGCTTTCTTT	-	TRBV28	-	TRBJ1-1
CASSDPDRDNEAFF	TGCGCCAGCAGTGATCCAGACAGAGATAATGAAGCTTTCTTT	-	TRBV10-1	-	TRBJ1-1
CASSPARGPYTQYF	TGTGCCAGCAGTCCTGCTAGAGGTCCTTATACGCAGTATTTT	-	TRBV2	-	TRBJ2-3
CASSLYQGPSSNTEAFF	TGTGCCAGCAGCTTATATCAGGGGCCCTCATCGAACACTGAAGCTTTCTTT	-	TRBV7-9	-	TRBJ1-1
CASSSGQDNEQFF	TGTGCCAGTAGTAGCGGACAGGACAATGAGCAGTTCTTC	-	TRBV19	TRBD1	TRBJ2-1
CAISPGQGRQPQHF	TGTGCCATCAGTCCGGGACAGGGGCGTCAGCCCCAGCATTTT	-	TRBV10-3	TRBD1	TRBJ1-5
CASSDGQGLNQPQHF	TGTGCCAGCAGTGACGGTCAGGGATTAAATCAGCCCCAGCATTTT	-	TRBV25-1	-	TRBJ1-5
CASRYAGDRGWHTEAFF	TGTGCCAGCAGGTACGCCGGGGACAGGGGATGGCACACTGAAGCTTTCTTT	-	TRBV2	TRBD1	TRBJ1-1
CASSSPQGGTDTEAFF	TGCGCCAGCAGCTCTCCACAGGGTGGGACCGACACTGAAGCTTTCTTT	-	TRBV5-1	-	TRBJ1-1
CASSPARAEAFF	TGTGCCAGCAGCCCGGCGAGGGCTGAAGCTTTCTTT	-	TRBV2	-	TRBJ1-1
CATSNVRGSGELFF	TGTGCCACCAGCAATGTCAGGGGCTCCGGGGAGCTGTTTTTT	-	TRBV15	-	TRBJ2-2
CASSQDRGTSYEQYF	TGCGCCAGCAGCCAGGACAGGGGAACGTCCTACGAGCAGTACTTC	-	TRBV5-1	TRBD1	TRBJ2-7
CASSLALVGQSYEQYF	TGCGCCAGCAGCTTGGCACTGGTGGGACAGAGCTACGAGCAGTACTTC	-	TRBV5-1	TRBD1	TRBJ2-7
CASSQETGVEKLFF	TGTGCCAGCAGCCAGGAAACAGGAGTCGAAAAACTGTTTTTT	once	TRBV4-2	-	TRBJ1-4
CASSTGTIPTYEQYF	TGTGCCAGCAGTACCGGGACTATCCCTACCTACGAGCAGTACTTC	-	TRBV6-5	TRBD2	TRBJ2-7
CASSLVGGQKPREAFF	TGTGCCAGCAGCTTAGTAGGGGGACAGAAACCCCGAGAAGCTTTCTTT	-	TRBV7-9	TRBD1	TRBJ1-1
CASTPRGVDTEAFF	TGTGCCAGCACTCCACGGGGTGTTGACACTGAAGCTTTCTTT	-	TRBV2	-	TRBJ1-1
CASSSWGATNEKLFF	TGTGCCAGCAGCTCCTGGGGGGCAACTAATGAAAAACTGTTTTTT	-	TRBV6-5	-	TRBJ1-4
CASSAGNTEAFF	TGTGCCAGCAGTGCAGGAAACACTGAAGCTTTCTTT	-	TRBV6-4	-	TRBJ1-1
CASSQVAAGTPTGELFF	TGTGCCAGCAGCCAAGTCGCAGCCGGGACTCCTACTGGGGAGCTGTTTTTT	-	TRBV4-2	-	TRBJ2-2
CASSKGVSRQGYNSPLHF	TGTGCCAGCAGCAAAGGAGTGTCGAGACAGGGGTATAATTCACCCCTCCACTTT	-	TRBV21-1	-	TRBJ1-6
CASSLGNTGFYGYTF	TGTGCCAGCAGCTTGGGGAATACAGGGTTCTATGGCTACACCTTC	once	TRBV5-4	-	TRBJ1-2
CASSAGLGGYNEQFF	TGTGCCAGCAGCGCGGGGTTAGGGGGCTACAATGAGCAGTTCTTC	once	TRBV9	-	TRBJ2-1
CASSPQGAGEQFF	TGTGCCAGCAGCCCCCAGGGGGCGGGTGAGCAGTTCTTC	-	TRBV5-5	TRBD1	TRBJ2-1
CASSLASGTGNTEAFF	TGCGCCAGCAGCTTGGCAAGTGGGACAGGGAACACTGAAGCTTTCTTT	-	TRBV5-1	TRBD1	TRBJ1-1